A single sample is the source of the 18 T cell receptor beta chains below, sequenced in a study of T-cell reconstitution after alpha-beta-depleted transplantation in children. As it was prepared, the TCRbeta library received unique molecular identifiers. TCRdb passed the PCR reads through MiXCR, listing each CDR3 protein once. The table lists more than 85,000 distinct CDR3 sequences, 4.5% to 7.5% of them singletons, with about 6.1% in the top ten. This specimen consisted of PBMCs, mostly from graft donor cells, obtained 60 days after TCRalphabeta/CD19-depleted stem cell transplant. The receptor set was obtained from a female patient aged 2 to 10 who had a stem cell transplant for Fanconi anemia, so the T cells may come from the graft donor.

This clonotype was recorded many times. The gene calls are TRBV20-1 and TRBJ2-4; 11 bases align to TRBD2. Trimming took 6 bases from V and 6 from J; bases not matched to a gene: 10. Germline CDR1 reads DFQATT; CDR2 reads SNEGSKA (reference sequence). This CDR3 comprises 15 residues. CDR3 residues: CSAPFSGGARNIQYF. The CDR3 nucleotides are TGCAGTGCCCCATTTAGCGGGGGGGCTAGAAACATTCAGTACTTC.

The sample holds a few counts of this clonotype. J is TRBJ2-7 and V is TRBV23-1; TRBD1 matches 9 bases. TRBV23-1 is given ORF status, its function remaining uncertain. V shed 1 base, J shed 5 bases, and the junction held 6 bases outside the gene matches. This CDR3 spans 15 amino acids. CDR3 amino acids: CASSQWGDRADEQYF. CDR3 coding DNA: TGCGCCAGCAGTCAATGGGGGGACAGGGCAGACGAGCAGTACTTC.

This clonotype was detected ten times or more. V is TRBV12-3 or TRBV12-4 and J is TRBJ2-7; 7 positions match TRBD2. V shed 6 bases and J 11 bases; nucleotides not matched to a gene: 13. The CDR3 has 13 residues. CDR3 amino acids: CASRFNPGTKEYF. CDR3 nucleotides: TGTGCCAGCAGATTTAACCCCGGGACTAAGGAGTACTTC.

There are many counts of this clonotype. The chain carries TRBV5-8 and TRBJ2-4, with D uncertain. Germline CDR1 and CDR2: SGHTS and YDEGEE. V dropped 1 base and J dropped 5 bases, with 7 bases sitting between them. The CDR3 is made up of 13 amino acids. CDR3 region: CASSLTPENIQYF. The CDR3 bases are TGTGCCAGCAGCTTGACCCCCGAAAACATTCAGTACTTC.

This clonotype appeared many times. The chain joins TRBV29-1 to TRBJ1-1; D remains unclear. The CDR3 extends over 13 amino acids. Germline CDR1 reads SQVTM; CDR2 reads ANQGSEA. Trimming took off 3 bases at V and 1 base at J, with 9 bases between the two ends. The CDR3 nucleotides read TGCAGCGTTGATGGGGTCTGGAACACTGAAGCTTTCTTT. Its translation is CSVDGVWNTEAFF.

This clonotype appeared a few times. The chain has TRBV5-1 and TRBJ2-3, with D maybe TRBD2 (6 bases). Germline lookup yields CDR1 SGHRS and CDR2 YFSETQ. The CDR3 sequence is 16 residues long. Trimming stripped 1 base from V and 5 bases from J, with 17 bases between. CDR3 bases: TGCGCCAGCAGCTTGATGCCTGGGAGGAGGGGAGATACGCAGTATTTT. Its translation: CASSLMPGRRGDTQYF.

This sequence joins TRBV25-1 and TRBJ2-5; 16 bases match TRBD2. Losses at the gene ends were 4 bases for V and 4 bases for J; bases not matched to a gene: 12. Germline V lookup: CDR1 MGHDK, CDR2 SYGVNS. This CDR3 comprises 19 residues. The CDR3 DNA sequence: TGTGCCAGCAGTGCATTCGCCGGGACTAGCGGGAGGGCTACAGAGACCCAGTACTTC. This translates into CASSAFAGTSGRATETQYF.

The chain recombines TRBV6-1 with TRBJ2-1; 9 bases align to TRBD2. The CDR3 loop spans 16 amino acids. Germline-derived CDR1 and CDR2 are MNHNS and SASEGT. V shed 6 bases, J shed 4 bases, and the junction held 10 bases outside the gene matches. The CDR3 spells CASSPPLAGVYNEQFF. CDR3 bases: TGTGCCAGCAGCCCTCCGTTAGCGGGAGTTTACAATGAGCAGTTCTTC.

This clonotype came up a few times. The chain employs TRBV6-2 or TRBV6-3 and TRBJ2-1; 9 bases fit TRBD2. This CDR3 spans 16 amino acids. The trim removed 5 bases at V and 4 bases at J, leaving 9 bases unmatched. The germline V gene has CDR1 MNHEY and CDR2 SVGEGT. The DNA for the CDR3 is TGTGCCAGCAGTCGGTCCGGGACTAGCAGATACAATGAGCAGTTCTTC. It specifies CASSRSGTSRYNEQFF.

This clonotype came up many times. The CDR3 spells CASSPFTSAFYNEQFF. The CDR3 DNA reads TGTGCCAGCAGCCCTTTCACTAGCGCCTTCTACAATGAGCAGTTCTTC. The V gene is TRBV12-3 or TRBV12-4, the J gene TRBJ2-1; 7 bases match TRBD2. Trimming at V came to 6 bases and at J to 3 bases, leaving 11 bases not matched to a gene. The CDR3 has 16 amino acids.

This clonotype was seen many times. V usage is TRBV10-3 and J usage is TRBJ1-5; maybe TRBD1 (5 bases). The germline V and J ends were trimmed by 4 bases and 3 bases, with 13 bases remaining between them. Germline loops: CDR1 ENHRY, CDR2 SYGVKD. CDR3 length: 15 amino acids. The CDR3 loop is CAISADMRVNQPQHF. The CDR3 DNA reads as TGTGCCATCAGTGCGGACATGCGGGTCAATCAGCCCCAGCATTTT.

The chain employs TRBV12-3 or TRBV12-4 and TRBJ1-5, with a tentative D call TRBD1 (6 bases). V shed 2 bases and J shed 2 bases, with 16 bases lying between them. CDR3 length equals 17 residues. CDR3 loop: CASSLPPFGGGNQPQHF. For the CDR3, the DNA is TGTGCCAGCAGTTTACCCCCTTTCGGGGGCGGCAATCAGCCCCAGCATTTT.

This clonotype was recorded many times. The rearrangement joins TRBV18 to TRBJ2-5; either TRBD1 or TRBD2 may fit D (5 bases each). The V end was cut by 3 bases, the J end by 4 bases, with 9 bases between. CDR1 is KGHSH, CDR2 LQKENI, per germline. The CDR3 length is 13 residues. The CDR3: CASSPAGRETQYF. The DNA for the CDR3 is TGTGCCAGCTCACCCGCAGGGAGAGAGACCCAGTACTTC.

This clonotype was recorded many times. The rearrangement links TRBV29-1 to TRBJ2-1, with 9 positions matching TRBD1. There are 14 residues in the CDR3. The J segment lost 6 bases and the V segment lost 3 bases, leaving 6 bases of the junction unmatched. The V gene's germline CDR1 is SQVTM and CDR2 ANQGSEA. CDR3 coding DNA: TGCAGCGTTGACGGACAGGGGCGTGGCAATGAGCAGTTCTTC. Translated, it gives CSVDGQGRGNEQFF.

Ten or more counts support this clonotype. The genes are TRBV2 and TRBJ1-1, with a weak D call TRBD1 (6 bases). V lost 3 bases and J lost 1, with 9 bases in between. Germline V gives CDR1 SNHLY, CDR2 FYNNEI. The CDR3 runs to 14 residues. The CDR3 DNA is TGTGCCAGCAGTGAGGAGGGGGGGAACACTGAAGCTTTCTTT. Encoded protein: CASSEEGGNTEAFF.

This clonotype was seen repeatedly, ten times or more. The V gene is TRBV5-1, the J gene TRBJ2-3; 13 bases are shared with TRBD2. There are 16 residues in the CDR3. The V and J ends lost 4 bases and 1 base, in that order; junction bases with no gene match: 3. Looked up from germline, CDR1 is SGHRS and CDR2 is YFSETQ. CDR3 residues: CASSTGLAGGTDTQYF. In nucleotides, the CDR3 is TGCGCCAGCAGCACCGGACTAGCGGGGGGCACAGATACGCAGTATTTT. The full variable domain, its missing parts supplied by reference TRBV5-1 and TRBJ2-3, is KAGVTQTPRYLIKTRGQQVTLSCSPISGHRSVSWYQQTPGQGLQFLFEYFSETQRNKGNFPGRFSGRQFSNSRSEMNVSTLELGDSALYLCASSTGLAGGTDTQYFGPGTRLTVL.

This clonotype was seen repeatedly, ten times or more. The chain recombines TRBV27 with TRBJ1-1; the match to TRBD1 covers 8 bases. The CDR3 covers 14 residues. Germline V gives CDR1 MNHEY, CDR2 SMNVEV (reference sequence). With 2 bases clipped from V and 3 bases from J, the junction kept 2 bases outside the gene matches. The CDR3: CASSLVTGDTEAFF. The CDR3 nucleotides read TGTGCCAGCAGTTTAGTGACAGGGGACACTGAAGCTTTCTTT.

In nucleotides, the CDR3 is TGTGCCAGCCAGGGGATGAGTCGGGCCTATGGCTACACCTTC. This sequence encodes CASQGMSRAYGYTF. V gene TRBV28 combines with J gene TRBJ1-2, with TRBD1 as a possible D gene (6 bases). The CDR3 runs to 14 residues. Trimming took 8 bases from V and 4 from J, leaving 17 bases between them. Germline CDR1 and CDR2: MDHEN and SYDVKM.